This passage covers 24 T cell receptor beta chains from one sample sequenced in a study of Graves' ophthalmopathy and Graves' hyperthyroidism. Using RNA transcripts, the TCR beta CDR3 regions were amplified. HTBI primers were employed in first-round RT-PCR, then a second-round multiplex PCR followed. TCRdb independently ran MiXCR on the multiplex PCR reads; one entry per CDR3 protein. The repertoire consists of 660,000 or so distinct CDR3 sequences, with just over 40% occurring once and the leading ten covering more than 2.5%. The sample consisted of peripheral blood. The origin of the receptors is an adult man with Graves' ophthalmopathy.

This clonotype came up many times. The chain links TRBV29-1 to TRBJ1-1, with a weak D call TRBD1 (6 bases). The V gene lost 0 bases and the J gene lost 6 bases, with 14 bases spanning the gap. Germline V gene sequence: CDR1 SQVTM, CDR2 ANQGSEA. The CDR3 length is 14 residues. The CDR3 coding sequence is TGCAGCGTTGAAGACTCCCAGGGGACCTCTGAAGCTTTCTTT. Translation gives CSVEDSQGTSEAFF.

The chain links TRBV10-3 to TRBJ2-5; the D gene could be TRBD1 or TRBD2 (6 bases each). TRBJ2-7 explains the end of the DNA better; the J call may be wrong. The CDR3 has 15 residues. Germline V gene sequence: CDR1 ENHRY, CDR2 SYGVKD. CDR3 DNA sequence: TGTGCCATCAGTGAGGCAGGGGAGGAATCCTACGAGCAGTACTTC. As protein: CAISEAGEESYEQYF.

This clonotype was found many times. One junction end does not reproduce the germline sequence, and a read error may be involved. The chain combines TRBV19 with TRBJ2-5; weak D call: TRBD1 (6 bases). The germline V gene encodes CDR1 LNHDA and CDR2 SQIVND (reference sequence). The length of the CDR3 is 13 residues. The CDR3 nucleotides read TGTGCCAGTAGTATAACCGGCGGACAGTGGCCATCCTTC. This translates into CASSITGGQWPSF. Full variable domain (outside the CDR3, taken from reference TRBV19 and TRBJ2-5): DGGITQSPKYLFRKEGQNVTLSCEQNLNHDAMYWYRQDPGQGLRLIYYSQIVNDFQKGDIAEGYSVSREKKESFPLTVTSAQKNPTAFYLCASSITGGQWPSFGPGTRLLVL.

The CDR3 nucleotides read TGCGCCAGCAGCTATACCGGGACAGCGACGAACACTGAAGCTTTCTTT. Protein product: CASSYTGTATNTEAFF. This rearrangement joins TRBV4-1 to TRBJ1-1; 7 bases map to TRBD1. CDR1 and CDR2 from the germline V gene are MGHRA and YSYEKL. The CDR3 is 16 residues long. Trimming took 5 bases from V and 1 from J; bases not matched to a gene: 10.

Comment on this clonotype: A read error may be the cause here, since a much bigger clone is one base away. This rearrangement joins TRBV12-3 or TRBV12-4 to TRBJ1-4, with D maybe TRBD1 (5 bases). Trimming cost V 6 bases and J 8 bases, with 16 bases left between them. This CDR3 is built from 14 residues. CDR3 loop: CASSRDRAVEKLFF. Written as DNA, the CDR3 is TGTGCCAGCAGCCGGGACCGCGCCGTAGAAAAACTGTTTTTT.

This clonotype was found a few times. The J gene is TRBJ1-6, the V gene TRBV6-5; D is unresolved. The germline V gene has CDR1 MNHEY and CDR2 SVGAGI. Trimming pared 7 bases from V and 9 bases from J, leaving 13 bases between. The CDR3 has 13 amino acids. CDR3 nucleotides: TGTGCCAGCACGTATCGGGAAGGTTCACCCCTCCACTTT. It is translated as CASTYREGSPLHF.

This clonotype was found many times. The gene calls are TRBV12-3 or TRBV12-4 and TRBJ1-1; D remains unclear. CDR3 length: 14 amino acids. V lost 5 bases to trimming and J lost 0 bases, with 10 bases between them. The CDR3 reads CASSNRLMNTEAFF. The CDR3 DNA is TGTGCCAGCAGTAACCGGCTCATGAACACTGAAGCTTTCTTT.

This clonotype was picked up many times. J is TRBJ2-7 and V is TRBV2; no clear D. In germline, CDR1 is SNHLY, CDR2 FYNNEI. The germline V and J ends were trimmed by 5 bases and 3 bases, with 8 bases remaining between them. The CDR3 covers 12 residues. This chain's CDR3 is CASSSVLYEQYF. DNA of the CDR3: TGTGCCAGCAGTAGCGTCCTCTACGAGCAGTACTTC.

About this clonotype itself: It may be a read error: a sequence one base away is much more abundant. The V call is TRBV5-1, the J call TRBJ1-1; D is undetermined. The CDR3 is made up of 14 amino acids. Trimming cost V 1 base and J 7 bases, with 14 bases left between them. Germline V lookup: CDR1 SGHRS, CDR2 YFSETQ. The CDR3 region is CASSLRWGECEAFF. The CDR3 nucleotides read TGCGCCAGCAGCTTGCGCTGGGGAGAATGTGAAGCTTTCTTT.

This clonotype was detected ten times or more. The CDR3 nucleotides read TGTGCCAGCAGCGCGGGACAGGGGGTCGGTTCACCCCTCCACTTT. It is translated as CASSAGQGVGSPLHF. The gene calls are TRBV9 and TRBJ1-6; 11 bases align to TRBD1. CDR3 length: 15 amino acids. Losses at the gene ends were 3 bases for V and 9 bases for J; bases not matched to a gene: 5. Per the germline V gene, CDR1 is SGDLS and CDR2 is YYNGEE.

As to this clonotype: This likely came from a read error, as a far larger clone is one base away. The J gene is TRBJ1-1, the V gene TRBV5-1; tentative D call: TRBD1 (6 bases). This CDR3 has 12 amino acids. Germline V CDR1 and CDR2: SGHRS, YFSETQ. CDR3 residues: CVSSLAGQEAFF. The CDR3 DNA reads as TGCGTCAGCAGCTTGGCGGGACAAGAAGCTTTCTTT.

V is TRBV2 and J is TRBJ1-3; D remains unclear. The CDR3 has 13 residues. Deletions cut 1 base from V and 7 bases from J, with 8 bases between. Per germline, CDR1 SNHLY and CDR2 FYNNEI. The CDR3 region has the DNA TGTGCCAGCAGTGAAGAGGGATGGAACACCATATATTTT. The encoded protein is CASSEEGWNTIYF.

The V call is TRBV13, the J call TRBJ1-6; 7 bases match TRBD1. V shed 5 bases, J shed 6 bases, and the junction held 10 bases outside the gene matches. CDR3 length: 16 residues. Germline-derived CDR1 and CDR2 are PRHDT and FYEKMQ (reference sequence). CDR3 bases: TGTGCCAGCAGCCTCCCGGTGGGACAGCTTAATTCACCCCTCCACTTT. Amino acids: CASSLPVGQLNSPLHF. Combining the CDR3 with reference TRBV13 and TRBJ1-6 gives the whole variable domain AAGVIQSPRHLIKEKRETATLKCYPIPRHDTVYWYQQGPGQDPQFLISFYEKMQSDKGSIPDRFSAQQFSDYHSELNMSSLELGDSALYFCASSLPVGQLNSPLHFGNGTRLTVT.

This clonotype was observed at least ten times. This chain connects TRBV25-1 to TRBJ1-2; no firm D call. V was clipped by 4 bases and J by 4 bases, with 7 bases between them. The CDR3 length is 12 residues. The germline V gene encodes CDR1 MGHDK and CDR2 SYGVNS. CDR3 in amino acids: CASSGTVYGYTF. The CDR3 DNA reads as TGTGCCAGCAGTGGGACCGTCTATGGCTACACCTTC.

This clonotype turned up a few times. The junction departs from the called germline gene at one end, perhaps through a read error. The V and J genes are TRBV7-9 and TRBJ2-7; 7 bases fit TRBD1. Per germline, CDR1 SEHNR and CDR2 FQNEAQ (reference sequence). CDR3 size: 14 residues. CDR3 nucleotides: TGCGCCAGCAGCCAATTCCGGGACAGTGGCGAGCAGTACTTC. This sequence encodes CASSQFRDSGEQYF.

Points on this clonotype: The junction differs from germline at one of its ends, possibly a read error. The chain joins TRBV10-3 to TRBJ1-1; D perhaps matches TRBD1 (6 bases). This CDR3 has 17 amino acids. From germline, CDR1 is ENHRY and CDR2 SYGVKD. The CDR3 here is CASSPLSGAEGNTEAFF. As DNA, the CDR3 is TGTGCCAGCAGTCCTCTCTCAGGGGCTGAGGGTAACACTGAAGCTTTCTTT.

This clonotype was detected ten times or more. The rearrangement joins TRBV9 to TRBJ2-5; 10 bases match TRBD2. With 0 bases clipped from V and 7 bases from J, the junction kept 9 bases outside the gene matches. The germline gives CDR1 SGDLS, CDR2 YYNGEE. The CDR3 is made up of 16 amino acids. The CDR3 bases are TGTGCCAGCAGCGTAGCCCTTAGCGGGGGGACCGGGACCCAGTACTTC. Protein sequence: CASSVALSGGTGTQYF.

This chain connects TRBV20-1 to TRBJ2-2; possibly TRBD1 or TRBD2 for D (6 bases each). There are 14 residues in the CDR3. Germline V gene sequence: CDR1 DFQATT, CDR2 SNEGSKA (reference sequence). Trimming removed 5 bases at V and 4 bases at J, with 14 bases between. This CDR3 is CSASQGGSTGELFF. As DNA, the CDR3 is TGCAGTGCTTCTCAAGGGGGGTCCACCGGGGAGCTGTTTTTT.

This clonotype has at least ten counts. This chain joins TRBV7-2 and TRBJ1-5; 9 bases align to TRBD1. Germline-derived CDR1 and CDR2 are SGHTA and FQGNSA. The CDR3 has 14 amino acids. Trimming removed 5 bases from V and 5 bases from J; junction bases left unmatched: 4. CDR3 in amino acids: CASSPRQGDQPQHF. CDR3 sequence (DNA): TGTGCCAGCAGCCCACGACAGGGGGATCAGCCCCAGCATTTT.

The chain's CDR3 is CASSLGGKSYEQYF. Written as DNA, the CDR3 is TGTGCCAGCAGCTTAGGGGGGAAATCCTACGAGCAGTACTTC. The chain is built from TRBV7-8 and TRBJ2-7, with D possibly called TRBD1 or TRBD2 (5 bases each). V was clipped by 1 base and J by 1 base, with 8 bases between them. This CDR3 has 14 amino acids. Per the germline V gene, CDR1 is SGHVS and CDR2 is FQNEAQ.

Note on this clonotype: Since a much larger clone is just one base distant, this may be a read error. The chain combines TRBV7-9 with TRBJ2-5, with D possibly called TRBD1 or TRBD2 (5 bases each). The germline V and J ends were trimmed by 1 base and 5 bases, with 14 bases remaining between them. CDR1 is SEHNR, CDR2 FQNEAQ, per germline (reference sequence). The CDR3 contains 15 residues. DNA of the CDR3: TGTGCCAGCAGCTTAGGGCCAGGGAGTTGGGAGACCCAGTACTTC. The encoded protein is CASSLGPGSWETQYF.

V and J are TRBV25-1 and TRBJ1-3; the D is unclear. The germline gives CDR1 MGHDK, CDR2 SYGVNS. V was clipped by 6 bases and J by 4 bases, with 13 bases between them. The CDR3 has 14 amino acids. CDR3 sequence reads: CASSQANSGNTIYF. CDR3 sequence (DNA): TGTGCCAGCAGCCAGGCCAATTCGGGAAACACCATATATTTT.

This chain connects TRBV7-8 to TRBJ2-5; TRBD2 matches 11 bases. The length of the CDR3 is 18 residues. The J segment lost 2 bases and the V segment lost 1 base, leaving 9 bases of the junction unmatched. Germline lookup yields CDR1 SGHVS and CDR2 FQNEAQ. CDR3 DNA sequence: TGTGCCAGCAGCTTAGTTCGGCTAGCGGGAGGATGGCAAGAGACCCAGTACTTC. Its protein is CASSLVRLAGGWQETQYF.

This clonotype occurred a few times. The genes are TRBV6-1 and TRBJ2-2; D remains ambiguous. CDR1 MNHNS and CDR2 SASEGT come from the germline V gene. Deletions cut 3 bases from V and 9 bases from J, with 14 bases between. This CDR3 is built from 14 residues. DNA of the CDR3: TGTGCCAGCAGTGAGCCGGATCCCCGCAGGGAGCTGTTTTTT. Its protein product is CASSEPDPRRELFF.